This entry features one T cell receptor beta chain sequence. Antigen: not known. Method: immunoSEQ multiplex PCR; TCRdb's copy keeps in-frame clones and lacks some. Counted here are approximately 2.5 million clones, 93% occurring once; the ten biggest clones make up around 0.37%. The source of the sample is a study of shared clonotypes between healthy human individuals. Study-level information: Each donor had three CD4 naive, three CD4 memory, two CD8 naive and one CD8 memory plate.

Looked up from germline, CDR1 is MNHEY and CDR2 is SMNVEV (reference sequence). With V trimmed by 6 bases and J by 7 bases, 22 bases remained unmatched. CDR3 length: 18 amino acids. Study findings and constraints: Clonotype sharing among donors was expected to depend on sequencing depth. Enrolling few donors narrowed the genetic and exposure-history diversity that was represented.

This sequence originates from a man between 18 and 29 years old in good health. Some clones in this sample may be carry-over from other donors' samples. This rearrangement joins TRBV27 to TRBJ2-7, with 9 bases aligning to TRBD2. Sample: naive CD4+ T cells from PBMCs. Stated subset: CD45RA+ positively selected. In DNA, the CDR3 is TGTGCCAGCAGGGGGCTAGGGGACGCGCTAGCGGGGAGGGGGGAGCAGTACTTC. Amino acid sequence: CASRGLGDALAGRGEQYF.